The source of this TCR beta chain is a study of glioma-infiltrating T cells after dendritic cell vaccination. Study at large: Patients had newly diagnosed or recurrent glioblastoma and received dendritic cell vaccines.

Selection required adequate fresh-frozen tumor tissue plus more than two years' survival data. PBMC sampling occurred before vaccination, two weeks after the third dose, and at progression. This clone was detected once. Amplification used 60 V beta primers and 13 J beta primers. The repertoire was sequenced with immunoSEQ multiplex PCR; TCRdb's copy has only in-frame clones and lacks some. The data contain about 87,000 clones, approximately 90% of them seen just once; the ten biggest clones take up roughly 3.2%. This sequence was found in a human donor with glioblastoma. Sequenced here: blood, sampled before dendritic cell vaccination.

As DNA, the CDR3 is TGCGCCAGCAGCTTGGGAGGTGAGAACACTGAAGCTTTCTTT. The encoded protein is CASSLGGENTEAFF. The V and J genes are TRBV5-1 and TRBJ1-1; no firm D call. This CDR3 comprises 14 residues. Germline V CDR1 and CDR2: SGHRS, YFSETQ. Trimming shortened V by 0 bases and J by 1 base, and 7 bases separated the two germline ends.